The rows below give T cell receptor beta chains drawn from one sample of a study of CD8 T cells in Susac syndrome. TCRdb passed the immunoSEQ multiplex PCR reads through MiXCR, listing each CDR3 protein once. The sample shows tens of thousands of distinct CDR3 sequences, about 95% of them seen only once. Sequenced: CD4+ T cells from PBMCs. The receptors originated from a human donor with Susac syndrome. The conserved cysteine and the conserved F or W are not part of the CDR3 here.

V: TRBV20-1
CDR3: SARDFGGGPNSGELF

V: TRBV29-1
CDR3: SVEPFGRSSYNEQF

V: TRBV11-3
CDR3: ASSLGGASHEQF

V: TRBV30
CDR3: AWTSFSGAVNLYGYT

V: TRBV7-2
CDR3: ASSQRTGDLEQY

V: TRBV5-1
CDR3: ASSLTSGPSTDTQY

V: TRBV24-1
CDR3: ATSDSWATPNQPQH

V: TRBV4-1
CDR3: ASSQDPQIFNEQF

V: TRBV6-5
CDR3: ASSLTGFQETQY

V: TRBV12-3/TRBV12-4
CDR3: ASSPRLRLAGGLSSYNEQF

V: TRBV29-1
CDR3: SVEDRGGGSYEQY

V: TRBV5-6
CDR3: ASSGRDRYEQY

V: TRBV5-6
CDR3: ASSSNYGYT

V: TRBV20-1
CDR3: SATHSTSGETQY

V: TRBV7-9
CDR3: ASSDRDRPYEQY

V: TRBV5-1
CDR3: ASSLPGLNPHEQY

V: TRBV5-4
CDR3: ASSGDRVGGHTQY

V: TRBV28
CDR3: ASSKAGGRETQY

V: TRBV7-9
CDR3: ASSHSDLSDEQY

V: TRBV29-1
CDR3: SAFGLAAGDTQY

V: TRBV6-5
CDR3: ASSSSGTGFNQPQH

V: TRBV20-1
CDR3: SARLDRNTIY

V: TRBV29-1
CDR3: SVEDEWANYEQY

V: TRBV12-3/TRBV12-4
CDR3: ASKPGQNQPQH

V: TRBV5-4
CDR3: ASSGTGAETQY

V: TRBV29-1
CDR3: SARQGSTEAF

V: TRBV23-1
CDR3: ASNTVPTTYEQY

V: TRBV27
CDR3: ASSRDRDETQY

V: TRBV6-6
CDR3: ASTPGGYNEQF

V: TRBV9
CDR3: ASSSLAASTDTQY

V: TRBV3-1
CDR3: ASSQDLFKNTEAF

V: TRBV12-3/TRBV12-4
CDR3: ASSLGQNYGYT

V: TRBV25-1
CDR3: ASSEWPGQYGNTEAF

V: TRBV7-8
CDR3: ASSRDRARLTYEQY

V: TRBV29-1
CDR3: SVEDLDSRSSYNEQF

V: TRBV29-1
CDR3: SSGQPSNEQF

V: TRBV4-3
CDR3: ASSQDVALPNTIY

V: TRBV11-2
CDR3: ASSLDQLSLASSYNEQF

V: TRBV5-4
CDR3: ASSLAGGHEQF

V: TRBV29-1
CDR3: SVEDVIETQY

V: TRBV14
CDR3: ASSQGTGAMYEQY

V: TRBV29-1
CDR3: SVTRGYSTEAF

V: TRBV6-1
CDR3: ASSQGQGRLTTEAF

V: TRBV4-3
CDR3: ASSQARVGVDTQY

V: TRBV2
CDR3: ASSDQGMNTQY

V: TRBV10-3
CDR3: AISEETPNTEAF

V: TRBV5-1
CDR3: ASSLADSGGYT

V: TRBV11-2
CDR3: ASSSRLVSSYEQY

V: TRBV16
CDR3: ASSRRQGHQPQH

V: TRBV29-1
CDR3: SVEGRGDYNEQF